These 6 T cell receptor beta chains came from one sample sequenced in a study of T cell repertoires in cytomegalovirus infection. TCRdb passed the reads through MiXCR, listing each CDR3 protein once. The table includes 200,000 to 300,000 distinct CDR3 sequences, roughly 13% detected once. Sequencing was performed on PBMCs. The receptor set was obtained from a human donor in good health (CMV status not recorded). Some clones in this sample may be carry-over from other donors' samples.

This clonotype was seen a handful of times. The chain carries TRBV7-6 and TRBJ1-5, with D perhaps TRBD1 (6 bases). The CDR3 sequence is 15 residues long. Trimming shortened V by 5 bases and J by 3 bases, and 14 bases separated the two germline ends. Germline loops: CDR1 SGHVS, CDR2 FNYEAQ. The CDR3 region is CASSRGGGVNQPQHF. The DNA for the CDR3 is TGTGCCAGCAGCAGGGGGGGGGGCGTCAATCAGCCCCAGCATTTT. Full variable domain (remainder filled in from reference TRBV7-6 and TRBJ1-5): GAGVSQSPRYKVTKRGQDVALRCDPISGHVSLYWYRQALGQGPEFLTYFNYEAQQDKSGLPNDRFSAERPEGSISTLTIQRTEQRDSAMYRCASSRGGGVNQPQHFGDGTRLSIL.

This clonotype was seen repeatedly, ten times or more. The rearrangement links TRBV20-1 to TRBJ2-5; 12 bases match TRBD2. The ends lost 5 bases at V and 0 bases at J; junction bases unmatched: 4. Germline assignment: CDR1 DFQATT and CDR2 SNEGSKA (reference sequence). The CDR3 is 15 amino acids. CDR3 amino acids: CSALLAGGNQETQYF. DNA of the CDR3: TGCAGTGCTCTACTAGCGGGAGGAAACCAAGAGACCCAGTACTTC.

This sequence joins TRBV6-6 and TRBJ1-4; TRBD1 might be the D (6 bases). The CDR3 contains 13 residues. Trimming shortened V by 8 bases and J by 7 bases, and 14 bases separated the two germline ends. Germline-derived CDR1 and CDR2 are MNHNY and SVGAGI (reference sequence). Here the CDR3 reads CASRLQGFEKLFF. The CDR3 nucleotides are TGTGCCAGCCGCCTCCAGGGGTTTGAAAAACTGTTTTTT.

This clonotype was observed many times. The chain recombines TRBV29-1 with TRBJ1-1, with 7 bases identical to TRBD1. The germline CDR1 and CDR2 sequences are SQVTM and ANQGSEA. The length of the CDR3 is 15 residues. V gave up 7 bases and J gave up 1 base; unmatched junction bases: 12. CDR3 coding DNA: TGCAGCGCCGAAGTACAGGGGCTGAAGAACACTGAAGCTTTCTTT. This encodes CSAEVQGLKNTEAFF.

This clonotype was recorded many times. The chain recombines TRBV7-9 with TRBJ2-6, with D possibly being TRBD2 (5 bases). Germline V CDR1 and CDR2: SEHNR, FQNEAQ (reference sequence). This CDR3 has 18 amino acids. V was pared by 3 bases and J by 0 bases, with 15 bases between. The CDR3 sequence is CASSFPPGKPSGANVLTF. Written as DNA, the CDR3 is TGTGCCAGCAGCTTTCCTCCCGGGAAACCCTCTGGGGCCAACGTCCTGACTTTC. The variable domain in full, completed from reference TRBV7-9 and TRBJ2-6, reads DTGVSQNPRHKITKRGQNVTFRCDPISEHNRLYWYRQTLGQGPEFLTYFQNEAQLEKSRLLSDRFSAERPKGSFSTLEIQRTEQGDSAMYLCASSFPPGKPSGANVLTFGAGSRLTVL.

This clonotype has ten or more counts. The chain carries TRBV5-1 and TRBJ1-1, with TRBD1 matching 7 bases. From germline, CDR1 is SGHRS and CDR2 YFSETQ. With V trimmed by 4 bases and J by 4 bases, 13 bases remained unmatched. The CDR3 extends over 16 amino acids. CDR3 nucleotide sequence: TGCGCCAGCAGCCTACTTGGGAGACAGGGTAGCACTGAAGCTTTCTTT. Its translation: CASSLLGRQGSTEAFF.